Listed below are T cell receptor beta chains from one sample, sequenced in a study of cytomegalovirus exposure and HLA in healthy donors. Assay used: immunoSEQ multiplex PCR; TCRdb lists only in-frame clones, some missing. The sample holds around 150,000 clones, roughly 78% seen once. The sample consisted of PBMCs. These receptors came from a man aged 30 to 39 in good health. Both conserved end residues are part of each CDR3. A D gene is named only where the DNA matches it firmly. Only some rows state a clone size, as once, few, many or a class for expanded clones.

CDR3 | DNA | J | size | D | V
CASSLVTGTQPQHF | TGTGCCAGCAGCTTAGTTACAGGGACCCAGCCCCAGCATTTT | TRBJ1-5 | - | - | TRBV7-8
CASRDRGRPYEQYF | TGTGCCAGCAGGGACAGGGGGAGACCCTACGAGCAGTACTTC | TRBJ2-7 | - | TRBD1 | TRBV28
CASSQNSKNQPQHF | TGTGCCAGCTCACAAAACAGTAAAAATCAGCCCCAGCATTTT | TRBJ1-5 | - | - | TRBV18
CASNRQGGTEAFF | TGTGCCAGCAACCGACAGGGAGGAACTGAAGCTTTCTTT | TRBJ1-1 | few | TRBD1 | TRBV6-6
CASSSAGSYNEQFF | TGTGCCAGCAGTTCTGCGGGCTCCTACAATGAGCAGTTCTTC | TRBJ2-1 | - | - | TRBV27
CASSRFGLADYNEQFF | TGTGCCAGCTCACGATTCGGTCTAGCGGACTACAATGAGCAGTTCTTC | TRBJ2-1 | once | TRBD2 | TRBV18
CASSRHIQGAFQHF | TGTGCCAGCAGCCGGCACATACAGGGCGCCTTCCAGCATTTT | TRBJ1-5 | - | - | TRBV7-9
CASQLRGLTIYNEQFF | TGTGCCAGTCAGCTTAGGGGACTAACCATCTACAATGAGCAGTTCTTC | TRBJ2-1 | - | TRBD2 | TRBV5-4
CASSRTTGLKDEKLFF | TGTGCCAGCAGCCGCACGACAGGGTTGAAGGATGAAAAACTGTTTTTT | TRBJ1-4 | - | TRBD1 | TRBV11-2
CASSSPGLAAYEQYF | TGTGCCAGCAGCTCGCCCGGACTAGCGGCCTACGAGCAGTACTTC | TRBJ2-7 | - | TRBD2 | TRBV11-2
CASSRTGQGYTF | TGTGCCAGCAGCCGGACAGGACAAGGCTACACCTTC | TRBJ1-2 | - | TRBD1 | TRBV27
CASSVGLAGLGETQYF | TGTGCCAGCAGCGTGGGACTAGCGGGATTGGGAGAGACCCAGTACTTC | TRBJ2-5 | once | TRBD2 | TRBV9
CASSLVAGNNNEQFF | TGTGCCAGCAGCTTGGTTGCGGGAAACAACAATGAGCAGTTCTTC | TRBJ2-1 | - | - | TRBV5-4
CASGARGGAFF | TGTGCCAGCGGGGCACGCGGGGGGGCGTTTTTT | TRBJ1-4 | - | - | TRBV2
CASRRENTEAFF | TGTGCCAGCAGGCGGGAGAACACTGAAGCTTTCTTT | TRBJ1-1 | - | - | TRBV7-9
CASRTHAGRGMGQPQHF | TGTGCCAGCAGGACACACGCGGGCCGAGGGATGGGTCAGCCCCAGCATTTT | TRBJ1-5 | - | - | TRBV28
CASRAPGSDEQFF | TGTGCCAGCAGAGCCCCCGGGAGCGATGAGCAGTTCTTC | TRBJ2-1 | - | - | TRBV11-2
CASPSTRTPPYEQYF | TGTGCCAGCCCGTCTACTAGGACTCCACCCTACGAGCAGTACTTC | TRBJ2-7 | - | - | TRBV6-1
CSGEGQQDNEQFF | TGCAGCGGGGAGGGGCAGCAAGACAATGAGCAGTTCTTC | TRBJ2-1 | - | TRBD2 | TRBV29-1
CASRARGLGNEKLFF | TGTGCCAGCCGGGCTAGGGGTTTGGGAAATGAAAAACTGTTTTTT | TRBJ1-4 | - | - | TRBV5-8
CASKQGQGGLGTEAFF | TGTGCCAGCAAACAGGGACAGGGGGGGTTAGGGACTGAAGCTTTCTTT | TRBJ1-1 | - | TRBD1 | TRBV28
CASSLVNRGAGKDEQYF | TGTGCCAGCAGCTTAGTAAATCGGGGGGCAGGGAAAGACGAGCAGTACTTC | TRBJ2-7 | - | - | TRBV7-2